A single sample gave rise to the 24 T cell receptor beta chains below, sequenced in a study of shared clonotypes between healthy human individuals. Profiled with immunoSEQ multiplex PCR; TCRdb holds only in-frame clones, not every one. In the table there are roughly 590,000 clones, just under 97% of which are singletons. CD45RO-negative, CCR7-selected cells formed the naive CD8 fraction, which excluded terminally differentiated effector memory CD45RA+ cells. The sequenced material came from naive CD8+ T cells sorted from blood. Receptors originate from a woman in her 30s in good health.

The chain combines TRBV11-2 with TRBJ2-3, with TRBD2 matching 10 bases. The V gene end was trimmed by 7 bases and the J gene end by 4 bases; junction bases not matched to a gene: 5. The CDR3 loop spans 14 amino acids. Germline V gene lookup returns CDR1 SGHAT and CDR2 FQNNGV. In nucleotides, the CDR3 is TGTGCCAGCATGCTAGCGGGAGCCCCAGATACGCAGTATTTT. Translated: CASMLAGAPDTQYF. Together with reference TRBV11-2 and TRBJ2-3, the CDR3 gives the full variable domain: EAGVAQSPRYKIIEKRQSVAFWCNPISGHATLYWYQQILGQGPKLLIQFQNNGVVDDSQLPKDRFSAERLKGVDSTLKIQPAKLEDSAVYLCASMLAGAPDTQYFGPGTRLTVL.

V and J are TRBV7-2 and TRBJ2-1, with 14 bases that match TRBD2. V lost 2 bases and J lost 8; bases outside the gene matches: 8. The CDR3 extends over 17 amino acids. The V gene's germline CDR1 is SGHTA and CDR2 FQGNSA. The CDR3 loop reads CASSLLVRGLAGDEQFF. The CDR3 DNA reads as TGTGCCAGCAGCTTATTAGTTAGGGGACTAGCGGGAGATGAGCAGTTCTTC.

The V gene is TRBV7-2, the J gene TRBJ2-5, with D perhaps matching TRBD2 (6 bases). Between the trimmed V and J ends, which lost 5 bases and 5 bases, there was a span of 21 bases. This CDR3 region has 16 residues. Looked up from germline, CDR1 is SGHTA and CDR2 is FQGNSA. The CDR3 loop is CASSRLRAGGDETQYF. CDR3 nucleotides: TGTGCCAGCAGCAGACTGCGGGCCGGAGGGGATGAGACCCAGTACTTC. The full variable domain, in which reference TRBV7-2 and TRBJ2-5 provide the parts outside the CDR3, is GAGVSQSPSNKVTEKGKDVELRCDPISGHTALYWYRQSLGQGLEFLIYFQGNSAPDKSGLPSDRFSAERTGGSVSTLTIQRTQQEDSAVYLCASSRLRAGGDETQYFGPGTRLLVL.

The chain is built from TRBV11-2 and TRBJ2-1, with 13 bases that match TRBD2. V lost 5 bases to trimming and J lost 6 bases; unmatched junction nucleotides: 4. The CDR3 is 15 amino acids. Germline V gene data show CDR1 as SGHAT and CDR2 as FQNNGV. In nucleotides, the CDR3 is TGTGCCAGCAGCCGGACTAGCGGGAGCCTCAATGAGCAGTTCTTC. It translates to CASSRTSGSLNEQFF.

The chain couples TRBV4-1 to TRBJ2-2; possible D gene TRBD2, 7 bases. Germline V gene data show CDR1 as MGHRA and CDR2 as YSYEKL. Trimming took 0 bases from V and 5 from J, leaving 16 bases between them. The CDR3 extends over 17 amino acids. The CDR3 coding sequence is TGCGCCAGCAGCCAAGAAGGTAGCAGGGGAGGGACCGGGGAGCTGTTTTTT. Its protein is CASSQEGSRGGTGELFF.

This sequence joins TRBV4-1 and TRBJ1-1; D is uncertain. The CDR3 is 12 amino acids. With 1 base removed from V and 5 bases from J, the gap between germline ends came to 5 bases. From germline, CDR1 is MGHRA and CDR2 YSYEKL. CDR3 nucleotides: TGCGCCAGCAGCCAAGGGACGACTGAAGCTTTCTTT. Translated: CASSQGTTEAFF.

The CDR3 sequence: CASSDWTWQPQRWDQPQHF. CDR3 bases: TGTGCCAGCAGTGATTGGACGTGGCAGCCTCAACGATGGGATCAGCCCCAGCATTTT. The V and J genes are TRBV2 and TRBJ1-5; D is undetermined. CDR3 size: 19 residues. Germline CDR1 is SNHLY and CDR2 is FYNNEI. V gave up 3 bases and J gave up 5 bases, with 26 bases separating them. The full variable domain, its missing parts supplied by reference TRBV2 and TRBJ1-5, is EPEVTQTPSHQVTQMGQEVILRCVPISNHLYFYWYRQILGQKVEFLVSFYNNEISEKSEIFDDQFSVERPDGSNFTLKIRSTKLEDSAMYFCASSDWTWQPQRWDQPQHFGDGTRLSIL.

The chain has TRBV27 and TRBJ1-5; D not resolved. The CDR3 has 13 amino acids. Germline lookup yields CDR1 MNHEY and CDR2 SMNVEV (reference sequence). V gave up 5 bases and J gave up 4 bases, with 9 bases separating them. CDR3 sequence reads: CASSASGNQPQHF. The CDR3 DNA reads TGTGCCAGCAGTGCCAGCGGGAATCAGCCCCAGCATTTT.

The rearrangement joins TRBV10-1 to TRBJ2-2, with D possibly matching TRBD2 (5 bases). Germline CDR1 reads WNHNN; CDR2 reads SYGVQD (reference sequence). The CDR3 covers 14 residues. Trimming removed 6 bases from V and 3 bases from J, with 11 bases in between. DNA of the CDR3: TGCGCCAGCAGCGTAACGGGATACACCGGGGAGCTGTTTTTT. It specifies CASSVTGYTGELFF.

The chain combines TRBV6-5 with TRBJ2-3; D might be TRBD2 (7 bases). The CDR3 consists of 14 residues. Germline V gene sequence: CDR1 MNHEY, CDR2 SVGAGI. V shed 7 bases and J shed 5 bases, with 16 bases lying between them. The CDR3 spells CASKGGGEEDTQYF. The CDR3 DNA reads TGTGCCAGCAAAGGGGGAGGGGAGGAAGATACGCAGTATTTT.

This rearrangement joins TRBV5-4 to TRBJ1-2, with a weak D call TRBD1 (6 bases). V dropped 2 bases and J dropped 6 bases, with 11 bases sitting between them. The CDR3 extends over 13 amino acids. Germline V gene sequence: CDR1 SGHNT, CDR2 YYREEE (reference sequence). CDR3 protein: CASSFRGGDGYTF. DNA of the CDR3: TGTGCCAGCAGCTTCAGGGGTGGAGATGGCTACACCTTC. The entire variable domain, with the rest obtained from reference TRBV5-4 and TRBJ1-2, is as follows: ETGVTQSPTHLIKTRGQQVTLRCSSQSGHNTVSWYQQALGQGPQFIFQYYREEENGRGNFPPRFSGLQFPNYSSELNVNALELDDSALYLCASSFRGGDGYTFGSGTRLTVV.

This rearrangement joins TRBV13 to TRBJ1-1; D is undetermined. Germline V gene sequence: CDR1 PRHDT, CDR2 FYEKMQ (reference sequence). Trimming took 5 bases from V and 8 from J, leaving 18 bases between them. The CDR3 is 14 amino acids. The CDR3 DNA follows: TGTGCCAGCAGCCCCTTAATCGGTTTAACAGAAGCTTTCTTT. Amino acids: CASSPLIGLTEAFF.

This sequence joins TRBV7-8 and TRBJ2-7, with 7 bases lining up with TRBD2. V lost 5 bases and J lost 6; bases outside the gene matches: 16. CDR3 size: 16 residues. Per the germline V gene, CDR1 is SGHVS and CDR2 is FQNEAQ. The CDR3 sequence: CASSQEAGPTTVEQYF. The DNA for the CDR3 is TGTGCCAGCAGCCAAGAAGCGGGACCCACAACAGTCGAGCAGTACTTC. The variable domain in full, completed from reference TRBV7-8 and TRBJ2-7, reads GAGVSQSPRYKVAKRGQDVALRCDPISGHVSLFWYQQALGQGPEFLTYFQNEAQLDKSGLPSDRFFAERPEGSVSTLKIQRTQQEDSAVYLCASSQEAGPTTVEQYFGPGTRLTVT.

The chain links TRBV4-2 to TRBJ2-3; 7 nucleotides agree with TRBD2. The V gene end was trimmed by 2 bases and the J gene end by 4 bases; junction bases not matched to a gene: 9. The length of the CDR3 is 16 residues. CDR1 LGHNA and CDR2 YNFKEQ come from the germline V gene. CDR3 residues: CASSQSFRLAADTQYF. The CDR3, as DNA: TGTGCCAGCAGCCAATCATTTCGACTAGCAGCAGATACGCAGTATTTT.

The chain couples TRBV19 to TRBJ1-1, with D possibly TRBD1 on 6 matching bases. The CDR3 extends over 15 amino acids. Germline CDR1 is LNHDA and CDR2 is SQIVND (reference sequence). V lost 0 bases and J lost 1, with 9 bases in between. The CDR3 nucleotides read TGTGCCAGTAGTATAGAACTGGGGGCGAACACTGAAGCTTTCTTT. Its translation is CASSIELGANTEAFF.

This sequence joins TRBV4-1 and TRBJ2-7, with 9 bases matching TRBD1. The junction had 12 bases not matched to a gene; V was cut back by 3 bases and J by 3 bases. The CDR3 runs to 17 residues. Germline CDR1 MGHRA, CDR2 YSYEKL. The DNA of the CDR3 is TGCGCCAGCAGCCACGATGACAGGGGGGAACAAAGCTACGAGCAGTACTTC. Residues: CASSHDDRGEQSYEQYF.

As regards this clone: At the DNA level, this CDR3 is encoded by other sequences in the same sample as well. The gene calls are TRBV27 and TRBJ1-5; TRBD1 agrees at 11 bases. Germline values: CDR1 MNHEY, CDR2 SMNVEV (reference sequence). V shed 5 bases, J shed 4 bases, and the junction held 4 bases outside the gene matches. The CDR3 runs to 15 residues. The CDR3 loop is CASSPGTGGNQPQHF. In nucleotides, the CDR3 is TGTGCCAGCAGTCCAGGGACAGGGGGTAATCAGCCCCAGCATTTT.

The chain combines TRBV13 with TRBJ2-1; D gene unclear. The V gene lost 4 bases and the J gene lost 7 bases, with 8 bases spanning the gap. The CDR3 runs 12 residues. Germline-derived CDR1 and CDR2 are PRHDT and FYEKMQ (reference sequence). The CDR3 DNA reads TGTGCCAGCAGCTCCAGCCGGAATGAGCAGTTCTTC. Translation: CASSSSRNEQFF.

The V and J genes are TRBV9 and TRBJ2-3, with D possibly TRBD2 on 6 matching bases. This CDR3 is 17 amino acids long. The germline V gene encodes CDR1 SGDLS and CDR2 YYNGEE. V lost 1 base to trimming and J lost 4 bases, with 19 bases between them. CDR3 region: CASSVLGGEEGADTQYF. CDR3 DNA: TGTGCCAGCAGCGTATTGGGAGGAGAGGAAGGGGCAGATACGCAGTATTTT.

The chain has TRBV5-1 and TRBJ2-3; D is perhaps TRBD1 (5 bases). Trimming took 0 bases from V and 0 from J, leaving 20 bases between them. CDR3 size: 19 residues. Germline V gives CDR1 SGHRS, CDR2 YFSETQ. The chain's CDR3 is CASSLAPQGYETSTDTQYF. The CDR3 DNA reads TGCGCCAGCAGCTTGGCGCCCCAGGGATATGAGACTAGCACAGATACGCAGTATTTT.

This clone was detected only once. An end of the junction does not agree with germline; a read error may underlie this. The chain has TRBV25-1 and TRBJ2-5; the D gene could be TRBD1 or TRBD2 (5 bases each). CDR1 is MGHDK, CDR2 SYGVNS, per germline. The CDR3 consists of 12 residues. CDR3 in amino acids: CASSELTGRTYF. The CDR3 bases are TGTGCCAGCAGCGAATTGACGGGACGAACGTACTTC.

The chain has TRBV28 and TRBJ1-1; 9 nucleotides match TRBD1. This CDR3 contains 15 residues. Losses at the gene ends were 3 bases for V and 1 base for J; bases not matched to a gene: 3. CDR1 and CDR2 (germline): MDHEN, SYDVKM. In DNA form, the CDR3 reads TGTGCCAGCAGTTTGGGGGGACAGGGGAACACTGAAGCTTTCTTT. Translation: CASSLGGQGNTEAFF.

This chain connects TRBV6-5 to TRBJ2-3, with TRBD2 identical over 12 bases. V lost 2 bases to trimming and J lost 5 bases; unmatched junction nucleotides: 2. CDR3 size: 15 residues. CDR1 is MNHEY, CDR2 SVGAGI, per germline. CDR3 nucleotide sequence: TGTGCCAGCAGTTACGAGACTAGCGGGAGAGATACGCAGTATTTT. Translated, it gives CASSYETSGRDTQYF.

This clone appeared a single time. This rearrangement joins TRBV6-6 to TRBJ2-7, with a possible D match to TRBD1 (6 bases). The V and J ends lost 6 bases and 1 base respectively, with 16 bases between them. The CDR3 is made up of 15 amino acids. Per the germline V gene, CDR1 is MNHNY and CDR2 is SVGAGI (reference sequence). The CDR3 loop reads CASRLRDTGSYEQYF. The CDR3 region has the DNA TGTGCCAGCAGGCTCCGGGACACTGGGTCCTACGAGCAGTACTTC.